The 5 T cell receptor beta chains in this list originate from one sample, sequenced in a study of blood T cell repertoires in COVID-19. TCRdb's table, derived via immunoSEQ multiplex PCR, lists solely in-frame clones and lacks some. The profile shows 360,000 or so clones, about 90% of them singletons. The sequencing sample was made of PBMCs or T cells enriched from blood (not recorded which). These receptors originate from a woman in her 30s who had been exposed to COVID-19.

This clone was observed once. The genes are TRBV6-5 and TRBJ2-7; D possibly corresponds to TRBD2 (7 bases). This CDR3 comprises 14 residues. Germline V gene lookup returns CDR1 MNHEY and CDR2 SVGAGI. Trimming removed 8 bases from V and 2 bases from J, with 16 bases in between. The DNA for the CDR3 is TGTGCCAGCTCTCTCCAGGGGAGGGCCTACGAGCAGTACTTC. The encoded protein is CASSLQGRAYEQYF.

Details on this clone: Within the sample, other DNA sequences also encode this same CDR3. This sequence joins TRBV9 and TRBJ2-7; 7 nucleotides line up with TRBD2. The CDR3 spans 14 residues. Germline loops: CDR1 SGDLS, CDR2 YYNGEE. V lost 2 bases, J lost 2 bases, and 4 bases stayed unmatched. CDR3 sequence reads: CASSVTGGPYEQYF. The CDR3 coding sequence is TGTGCCAGCAGCGTTACGGGAGGCCCCTACGAGCAGTACTTC. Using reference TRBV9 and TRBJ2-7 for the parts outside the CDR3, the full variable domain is DSGVTQTPKHLITATGQRVTLRCSPRSGDLSVYWYQQSLDQGLQFLIQYYNGEERAKGNILERFSAQQFPDLHSELNLSSLELGDSALYFCASSVTGGPYEQYFGPGTRLTVT.

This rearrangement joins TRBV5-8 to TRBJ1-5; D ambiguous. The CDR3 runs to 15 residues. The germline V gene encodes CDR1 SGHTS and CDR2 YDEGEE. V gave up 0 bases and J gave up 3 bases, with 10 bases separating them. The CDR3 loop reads CASSLGAGNNQPQHF. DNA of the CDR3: TGTGCCAGCAGCTTGGGGGCGGGTAACAATCAGCCCCAGCATTTT.

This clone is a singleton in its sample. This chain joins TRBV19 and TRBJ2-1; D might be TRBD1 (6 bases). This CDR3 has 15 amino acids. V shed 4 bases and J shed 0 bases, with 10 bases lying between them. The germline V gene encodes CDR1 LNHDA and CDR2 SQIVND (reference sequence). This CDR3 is CASSTQGNSYNEQFF. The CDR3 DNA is TGTGCCAGTAGTACACAGGGAAACTCCTACAATGAGCAGTTCTTC.

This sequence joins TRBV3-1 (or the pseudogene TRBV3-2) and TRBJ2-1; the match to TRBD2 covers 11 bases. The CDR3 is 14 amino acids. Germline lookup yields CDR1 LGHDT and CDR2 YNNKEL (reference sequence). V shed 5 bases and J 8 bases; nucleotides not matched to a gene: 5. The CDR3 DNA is TGTGCCAGCAGCTTAGCGGGAGGGCCCTATGAGCAGTTCTTC. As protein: CASSLAGGPYEQFF.